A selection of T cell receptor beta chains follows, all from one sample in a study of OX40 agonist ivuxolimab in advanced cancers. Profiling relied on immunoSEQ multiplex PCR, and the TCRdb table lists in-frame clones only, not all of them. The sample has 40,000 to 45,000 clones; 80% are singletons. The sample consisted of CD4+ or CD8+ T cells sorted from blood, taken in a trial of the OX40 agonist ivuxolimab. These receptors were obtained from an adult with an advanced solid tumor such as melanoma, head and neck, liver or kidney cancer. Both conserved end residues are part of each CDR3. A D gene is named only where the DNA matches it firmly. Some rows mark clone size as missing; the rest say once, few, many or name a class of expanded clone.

CDR3aa: CASSRRDTYGYTF; CDR3nt: TGTGCCAGCAGCCGCCGGGACACCTATGGCTACACCTTC; j_gene: TRBJ1-2; v_gene: TRBV5-5; abundance: -; d_gene: -
CDR3aa: CASSQGQNYGYTF; CDR3nt: TGTGCCAGCAGTCAGGGACAGAACTATGGCTACACCTTC; j_gene: TRBJ1-2; v_gene: TRBV28; abundance: -; d_gene: TRBD1
CDR3aa: CASRENFYEQYF; CDR3nt: TGTGCCAGCAGGGAAAATTTTTACGAGCAGTACTTC; j_gene: TRBJ2-7; v_gene: TRBV6-1; abundance: -; d_gene: -
CDR3aa: CSVETGSNQPQHF; CDR3nt: TGCAGCGTTGAAACGGGGAGCAATCAGCCCCAGCATTTT; j_gene: TRBJ1-5; v_gene: TRBV29-1; abundance: -; d_gene: -
CDR3aa: CASSRSTSSLLYQFF; CDR3nt: TGCGCCAGCAGCCGCTCAACTAGCAGCTTACTCTATCAGTTCTTC; j_gene: TRBJ2-1; v_gene: TRBV4-1; abundance: -; d_gene: -
CDR3aa: CASGLAGSETQYF; CDR3nt: TGTGCCAGTGGACTAGCGGGATCGGAGACCCAGTACTTC; j_gene: TRBJ2-5; v_gene: TRBV11-2; abundance: -; d_gene: TRBD2
CDR3aa: CASTLDRALNTGELFF; CDR3nt: TGTGCCAGCACCCTGGACAGGGCCCTTAACACCGGGGAGCTGTTTTTT; j_gene: TRBJ2-2; v_gene: TRBV7-9; abundance: -; d_gene: TRBD1
CDR3aa: CASSLSGERGYTF; CDR3nt: TGTGCCAGCAGTTTATCCGGCGAGCGGGGCTACACCTTC; j_gene: TRBJ1-2; v_gene: TRBV28; abundance: -; d_gene: -
CDR3aa: CASSLVIAGEPLEQYF; CDR3nt: TGTGCCAGCAGCTTAGTAATAGCGGGAGAGCCGCTCGAGCAGTACTTC; j_gene: TRBJ2-7; v_gene: TRBV7-8; abundance: few; d_gene: TRBD2
CDR3aa: CASRVTSGRTGELFF; CDR3nt: TGTGCCAGCAGAGTAACTAGCGGGAGGACCGGGGAGCTGTTTTTT; j_gene: TRBJ2-2; v_gene: TRBV6-4; abundance: -; d_gene: TRBD2
CDR3aa: CASSPQGGAPSGNTIYF; CDR3nt: TGTGCCAGCAGCCCCCAGGGAGGGGCTCCCTCTGGAAACACCATATATTTT; j_gene: TRBJ1-3; v_gene: TRBV7-9; abundance: -; d_gene: -
CDR3aa: CASEVGRAGSADTQYF; CDR3nt: TGCGCCAGCGAGGTGGGCCGTGCGGGTAGCGCAGATACGCAGTATTTT; j_gene: TRBJ2-3; v_gene: TRBV5-1; abundance: -; d_gene: -
CDR3aa: CASSPAGRTYGYTF; CDR3nt: TGTGCCAGCAGCCCCGCGGGACGGACTTATGGCTACACCTTC; j_gene: TRBJ1-2; v_gene: TRBV14; abundance: few; d_gene: -
CDR3aa: CASSLTGDGLYPQHF; CDR3nt: TGTGCCAGCAGCCTTACAGGGGATGGCCTGTATCCCCAGCATTTT; j_gene: TRBJ1-5; v_gene: TRBV9; abundance: -; d_gene: TRBD1
CDR3aa: CAWSRGTQEGTGELFF; CDR3nt: TGTGCCTGGAGTCGAGGAACACAGGAGGGCACCGGGGAGCTGTTTTTT; j_gene: TRBJ2-2; v_gene: TRBV30; abundance: -; d_gene: -
CDR3aa: CAWTRPPRTGGVEQYF; CDR3nt: TGTGCCTGGACCAGACCCCCCCGGACAGGGGGTGTCGAGCAGTACTTC; j_gene: TRBJ2-7; v_gene: TRBV30; abundance: few; d_gene: TRBD1
CDR3aa: CASGGVLNGYTF; CDR3nt: TGTGCCAGTGGCGGCGTACTTAATGGCTACACCTTC; j_gene: TRBJ1-2; v_gene: TRBV28; abundance: -; d_gene: -
CDR3aa: CSASYNQPQHF; CDR3nt: TGCAGTGCTAGTTACAATCAGCCCCAGCATTTT; j_gene: TRBJ1-5; v_gene: TRBV20-1; abundance: -; d_gene: -
CDR3aa: CASSMWGGENQPQHF; CDR3nt: TGTGCCAGTAGTATGTGGGGTGGAGAGAATCAGCCCCAGCATTTT; j_gene: TRBJ1-5; v_gene: TRBV19; abundance: -; d_gene: -
CDR3aa: CASSSQGQGIAEQFF; CDR3nt: TGTGCCAGCAGTTCGCAGGGACAGGGTATTGCTGAGCAGTTCTTC; j_gene: TRBJ2-1; v_gene: TRBV28; abundance: -; d_gene: TRBD1
CDR3aa: CASTLTRLAGGSTYEQYF; CDR3nt: TGTGCCAGCACCCTTACACGGCTAGCGGGGGGGTCTACCTACGAGCAGTACTTC; j_gene: TRBJ2-7; v_gene: TRBV11-2; abundance: -; d_gene: TRBD2
CDR3aa: CASSFRLAGGRTDTQYF; CDR3nt: TGTGCCAGCAGCTTCCGACTAGCGGGAGGGCGTACAGATACGCAGTATTTT; j_gene: TRBJ2-3; v_gene: TRBV7-2; abundance: few; d_gene: TRBD2
CDR3aa: CASSVGGGRPTGELFF; CDR3nt: TGTGCCAGCAGCGTAGGAGGAGGAAGACCAACCGGGGAGCTGTTTTTT; j_gene: TRBJ2-2; v_gene: TRBV9; abundance: once; d_gene: -
CDR3aa: CASSDRVPYNEQFF; CDR3nt: TGTGCCAGCAGCGACAGGGTGCCCTACAATGAGCAGTTCTTC; j_gene: TRBJ2-1; v_gene: TRBV5-4; abundance: -; d_gene: TRBD1
CDR3aa: CASSFPPGELFF; CDR3nt: TGTGCCAGCAGCTTTCCCCCCGGGGAGCTGTTTTTT; j_gene: TRBJ2-2; v_gene: TRBV7-6; abundance: few; d_gene: -
CDR3aa: CASSQGQGSGYTF; CDR3nt: TGTGCCAGCAGCCAAGGACAGGGGAGTGGCTACACCTTC; j_gene: TRBJ1-2; v_gene: TRBV5-4; abundance: few; d_gene: TRBD1
CDR3aa: CASSSTGALDEKLFF; CDR3nt: TGTGCCAGTAGTTCGACAGGGGCCCTTGATGAAAAACTGTTTTTT; j_gene: TRBJ1-4; v_gene: TRBV19; abundance: -; d_gene: TRBD1
CDR3aa: CASIPGQGNTEAFF; CDR3nt: TGTGCCAGCATTCCGGGACAGGGGAACACTGAAGCTTTCTTT; j_gene: TRBJ1-1; v_gene: TRBV2; abundance: -; d_gene: TRBD1
CDR3aa: CASSLKVKTTSPLHF; CDR3nt: TGTGCCAGCAGCTTAAAGGTAAAAACCACATCACCCCTCCACTTT; j_gene: TRBJ1-6; v_gene: TRBV7-2; abundance: -; d_gene: -
CDR3aa: CSVDQGTLTGELFF; CDR3nt: TGCAGCGTTGATCAGGGGACACTCACCGGGGAGCTGTTTTTT; j_gene: TRBJ2-2; v_gene: TRBV29-1; abundance: once; d_gene: -
CDR3aa: CASSLGNGQGQPQHF; CDR3nt: TGTGCCAGCAGCTTAGGTAACGGCCAGGGCCAGCCCCAGCATTTT; j_gene: TRBJ1-5; v_gene: TRBV5-5; abundance: -; d_gene: -
CDR3aa: CASSQDLGTEAFF; CDR3nt: TGTGCCAGCAGCCAAGATCTGGGCACTGAAGCTTTCTTT; j_gene: TRBJ1-1; v_gene: TRBV14; abundance: few; d_gene: -
CDR3aa: CASSLALAGGETQYF; CDR3nt: TGTGCCAGCAGCTTAGCATTAGCGGGGGGTGAGACCCAGTACTTC; j_gene: TRBJ2-5; v_gene: TRBV7-7; abundance: -; d_gene: TRBD2
CDR3aa: CASSHRGRYSTDTQYF; CDR3nt: TGTGCCAGCAGCCACCGTGGAAGGTATAGCACAGATACGCAGTATTTT; j_gene: TRBJ2-3; v_gene: TRBV5-6; abundance: -; d_gene: -
CDR3aa: CASSLQGAVYNEQFF; CDR3nt: TGTGCCAGCAGTTTACAGGGGGCAGTCTACAATGAGCAGTTCTTC; j_gene: TRBJ2-1; v_gene: TRBV6-4; abundance: once; d_gene: TRBD1
CDR3aa: CASSKSRTNGYTF; CDR3nt: TGTGCCAGCAGCAAAAGTCGGACTAATGGCTACACCTTC; j_gene: TRBJ1-2; v_gene: TRBV21-1; abundance: -; d_gene: -
CDR3aa: CASSRTGGEQYF; CDR3nt: TGTGCCAGCAGTAGGACAGGCGGGGAGCAGTACTTC; j_gene: TRBJ2-5; v_gene: TRBV6-1; abundance: -; d_gene: -
CDR3aa: CASSQPKLGRETQYF; CDR3nt: TGTGCCAGCAGCCAACCCAAATTGGGGCGGGAGACCCAGTACTTC; j_gene: TRBJ2-5; v_gene: TRBV6-5; abundance: -; d_gene: -
CDR3aa: CASGQGLGNTIYF; CDR3nt: TGTGCCAGCGGACAGGGGTTAGGAAACACCATATATTTT; j_gene: TRBJ1-3; v_gene: TRBV6-6; abundance: -; d_gene: TRBD1
CDR3aa: CASKSQGASSYEQYF; CDR3nt: TGTGCCAGCAAATCGCAGGGGGCTAGCTCCTACGAGCAGTACTTC; j_gene: TRBJ2-7; v_gene: TRBV28; abundance: -; d_gene: TRBD1
CDR3aa: CASRPGVDYNSPLHF; CDR3nt: TGTGCCAGCAGGCCGGGGGTTGATTATAATTCACCCCTCCACTTT; j_gene: TRBJ1-6; v_gene: TRBV6-5; abundance: -; d_gene: -
CDR3aa: CASSLQGLESDTQYF; CDR3nt: TGTGCCAGCAGTTTACAAGGGTTGGAGTCAGATACGCAGTATTTT; j_gene: TRBJ2-3; v_gene: TRBV28; abundance: once; d_gene: -
CDR3aa: CASSSDRGGYGYTF; CDR3nt: TGTGCCAGCAGCTCGGACAGGGGTGGCTATGGCTACACCTTC; j_gene: TRBJ1-2; v_gene: TRBV7-2; abundance: -; d_gene: TRBD1
CDR3aa: CASSFETGGAFF; CDR3nt: TGTGCCAGCAGCTTCGAGACAGGGGGGGCTTTCTTT; j_gene: TRBJ1-1; v_gene: TRBV7-9; abundance: -; d_gene: TRBD1
CDR3aa: CASSQSELADTDTQYF; CDR3nt: TGTGCCAGCAGCCAAAGTGAACTAGCGGACACAGATACGCAGTATTTT; j_gene: TRBJ2-3; v_gene: TRBV4-2; abundance: once; d_gene: TRBD2
CDR3aa: CSVESGFTDTQYF; CDR3nt: TGCAGCGTTGAGAGCGGATTCACAGATACGCAGTATTTT; j_gene: TRBJ2-3; v_gene: TRBV29-1; abundance: -; d_gene: -